What follows describes a single TCR beta chain. Its cognate antigen is unknown. The data stem from a study of cytomegalovirus exposure and HLA in healthy donors. Study-wide findings and caveats: A later analysis, which compared TCR beta chains of equal frequency, found the HLA-associated ones more clonally expanded. Likely technical artifact: a cluster of highly shared sequence variants.

Amplification used 60 Vbeta primers and 13 Jbeta primers. Produced via immunoSEQ multiplex PCR; TCRdb's table is partial and in-frame only. The data contain 170,000 or so clones, approximately 80% of them singletons. This CDR3 has 14 residues. CDR1 and CDR2 from the germline V gene are SGHRS and YFSETQ. Trimming removed 0 bases from V and 5 bases from J; junction bases left unmatched: 2. The sample comprised PBMCs. The source is a man aged 50 to 60 in good health and CMV-seropositive. This chain uses TRBV5-1 with TRBJ2-3; TRBD2 aligns across 8 bases. CDR3 amino acids: CASSLGSGGDTQYF. As DNA, the CDR3 is TGCGCCAGCAGCTTGGGAAGCGGGGGAGATACGCAGTATTTT.